This T cell receptor beta chain emerged from a study of T-cell memory formation after mild COVID-19. The sample holds a few counts of this clonotype. Its specificity is unknown. Broader study findings: Certain responding clones were present in pre-infection memory, suggesting participation of cross-reactive memory.

TCRdb processed the 5' RACE reads anew with MiXCR; each CDR3 protein has one entry. This table holds about 210,000 distinct CDR3 sequences, about 27% found once. This receptor was identified in an adult woman who had mild COVID-19 (a few samples of this study predate the infection). Cell type and time point are not known. Sequencing was performed on PBMCs or a T cell subset sorted from them (not recorded which).

DNA for the CDR3: TGTGCCAGCAGTTCAGGGGTTGGCCAAGAGACCCAGTACTTC. Translating it yields CASSSGVGQETQYF. The genes are TRBV12-3 or TRBV12-4 and TRBJ2-5, with a possible D match to TRBD1 (6 bases). With 4 bases removed from V and 1 base from J, the gap between germline ends came to 10 bases. The CDR3 has 14 amino acids.